This T cell receptor beta chain was found in a study of blood T cell repertoires in COVID-19. This clone was detected only once. Germline CDR1 MGHRA, CDR2 YSYEKL. V was cut by 1 base and J by 3 bases, with 7 bases left in between. The length of the CDR3 is 14 residues. Clones were sequenced by immunoSEQ multiplex PCR, and TCRdb holds only the in-frame ones, with some missing. Here the sample spans roughly 290,000 clones, 80% to 85% being singletons. The chain couples TRBV4-1 to TRBJ1-3, with no clear D. The receptor comes from a person aged 65 to 85 with COVID-19, enrolled during active disease. Material: peripheral blood. The CDR3 DNA reads TGCGCCAGCAGCCAAGTAGCAGATGGAAACACCATATATTTT. This encodes CASSQVADGNTIYF.